A single sample is the source of the 25 T cell receptor beta chains below, sequenced in a study of OX40 agonist ivuxolimab in advanced cancers. Repertoires were generated with immunoSEQ multiplex PCR, while TCRdb's copy carries only in-frame clones and drops some. The table shows tens of thousands of clones, with about 83% occurring only once. The specimen was CD4+ or CD8+ T cells sorted from blood, collected in a trial of the OX40 agonist ivuxolimab. These TCRs come from an adult with an advanced solid tumor such as melanoma, head and neck, liver or kidney cancer.

This clone was seen just once. The V and J genes are TRBV9 and TRBJ2-5, with 7 bases that match TRBD2. The CDR3 is made up of 18 amino acids. CDR1 and CDR2 from the germline V gene are SGDLS and YYNGEE. J was trimmed by 2 bases and V by 0 bases; bases with no gene match: 13. CDR3 bases: TGTGCCAGCAGCGTAGTGGGCGGGAGTTTGTGGGGACAAGAGACCCAGTACTTC. As protein: CASSVVGGSLWGQETQYF.

The chain recombines TRBV6-5 with TRBJ2-7; TRBD2 matches 12 bases. V lost 0 bases to trimming and J lost 10 bases; unmatched junction nucleotides: 7. The germline CDR1 and CDR2 sequences are MNHEY and SVGAGI. The CDR3 is 15 amino acids. The CDR3 sequence is CASSYSPSGGVGQYF. In DNA, the CDR3 is TGTGCCAGCAGTTACTCCCCTAGCGGGGGGGTCGGTCAGTACTTC.

This clone was picked up a small number of times. The chain uses TRBV19 and TRBJ2-7; 8 bases map to TRBD1. The trim removed 3 bases at V and 3 bases at J, leaving 7 bases unmatched. The germline gives CDR1 LNHDA, CDR2 SQIVND (reference sequence). The length of the CDR3 is 15 residues. CDR3 protein: CASSMGTGSLYEQYF. CDR3 nucleotides: TGTGCCAGTAGTATGGGGACAGGTTCCCTCTACGAGCAGTACTTC.

The chain links TRBV6-6 to TRBJ2-1; 8 positions match TRBD2. The CDR3 consists of 15 residues. The germline gives CDR1 MNHNY, CDR2 SVGAGI (reference sequence). V trimming: 2 bases; J trimming: 6 bases; junction bases outside the gene matches: 6. CDR3 residues: CASSYGGRLLNEQFF. The CDR3 bases are TGTGCCAGCAGTTACGGCGGGAGGCTCCTCAATGAGCAGTTCTTC.

This clone came up a few times. This chain joins TRBV19 and TRBJ2-6; D may be TRBD1 (5 bases). From germline, CDR1 is LNHDA and CDR2 SQIVND (reference sequence). CDR3 length: 17 amino acids. Between the trimmed V and J ends, which lost 6 bases and 2 bases, there was a span of 17 bases. The DNA for the CDR3 is TGTGCCAGTAGAGACAGACTTTACGGGCCTGGGGCCAACGTCCTGACTTTC. It specifies CASRDRLYGPGANVLTF.

This clone was counted only a few times. The chain employs TRBV30 and TRBJ1-1; possible D gene TRBD1, 5 bases. V was pared by 4 bases and J by 4 bases, with 19 bases between. The CDR3 contains 15 residues. CDR1 and CDR2 (germline): GTSNPN, SVGIG (reference sequence). The CDR3: CAWTKPGQGITEAFF. Written as DNA, the CDR3 is TGTGCCTGGACCAAGCCTGGCCAGGGAATCACTGAAGCTTTCTTT.

V and J are TRBV6-5 and TRBJ2-7; 12 bases match TRBD2. This CDR3 contains 14 residues. The junction had 3 bases not matched to a gene; V was cut back by 4 bases and J by 5 bases. From germline, CDR1 is MNHEY and CDR2 SVGAGI. CDR3 sequence (DNA): TGTGCCAGCAGTTGGACTAGCGGGACCCACGAGCAGTACTTC. Translated: CASSWTSGTHEQYF.

The V and J genes are TRBV27 and TRBJ2-1; 13 bases are a match to TRBD2. After removal of 2 bases from V and 7 bases from J, the junction contained 5 bases not matched to a gene. Germline lookup yields CDR1 MNHEY and CDR2 SMNVEV (reference sequence). The CDR3 is 16 residues long. CDR3 nucleotides: TGTGCCAGCAGTTTAAGATCGGGACTAGCGGGAAATGAGCAGTTCTTC. This sequence encodes CASSLRSGLAGNEQFF.

This clone turned up a few times. CDR3 in DNA: TGCGCCAGCAGCCAAGATGGTGTGGGAGGGGGCTGGGGGAATGAGCAGTTCTTC. As protein: CASSQDGVGGGWGNEQFF. V gene TRBV4-1 combines with J gene TRBJ2-1; tentatively, D is TRBD1 or TRBD2 (7 bases each). The CDR3 is 18 amino acids. V dropped 0 bases and J dropped 7 bases, with 22 bases sitting between them. Germline CDR1 is MGHRA and CDR2 is YSYEKL.

The rearrangement uses TRBV28 and TRBJ2-7; 15 nucleotides match TRBD2. The CDR3 runs 17 residues. J gave up 11 bases and V 1 base, and 12 bases lay outside the gene matches. Germline assignment: CDR1 MDHEN and CDR2 SYDVKM. The CDR3: CASSLYLGLAGGPSEYF. CDR3 sequence (DNA): TGTGCCAGCAGTTTATACTTAGGACTAGCGGGAGGGCCCTCGGAGTACTTC.

This chain joins TRBV14 and TRBJ1-3; D is unresolved. The CDR3 is made up of 16 amino acids. V was shortened by 1 base and J by 1 base, with 11 bases between the two germline ends. CDR1 SGHDN and CDR2 FVKESK come from the germline V gene. The DNA for the CDR3 is TGTGCCAGCAGCCAAGGAATCCGTAATTCTGGAAACACCATATATTTT. As protein: CASSQGIRNSGNTIYF.

CDR3 in DNA: TGTGCCAGCAGCGTAGGCCCGGGGGCTAGCACTGAAGCTTTCTTT. Its translation: CASSVGPGASTEAFF. The rearrangement joins TRBV9 to TRBJ1-1, with a tentative D call TRBD1 (6 bases). The CDR3 runs to 15 residues. CDR1 and CDR2 from the germline V gene are SGDLS and YYNGEE. The V and J ends lost 0 bases and 4 bases respectively, with 13 bases between them.

V usage is TRBV28 and J usage is TRBJ1-2, with D maybe TRBD1 (6 bases). V was clipped by 4 bases and J by 9 bases, with 18 bases between them. CDR3 size: 14 residues. Germline V CDR1 and CDR2: MDHEN, SYDVKM. The CDR3 DNA is TGTGCCAGCAGTTCGGGGGGGCCCCTCACCCGCTACACCTTC. Its translation is CASSSGGPLTRYTF.

The chain joins TRBV2 to TRBJ1-1; TRBD1 matches 9 bases. Germline CDR1 and CDR2: SNHLY and FYNNEI. Trimming took 6 bases from V and 10 from J; bases not matched to a gene: 9. The CDR3 runs to 13 residues. CDR3 sequence: CASSRGQGGLAFF. The CDR3 DNA is TGTGCCAGCAGCCGGGGACAGGGAGGGTTAGCTTTCTTT.

The chain uses TRBV5-1 and TRBJ2-1, with 10 bases identical to TRBD1. Germline CDR1 is SGHRS and CDR2 is YFSETQ. The junction had 15 bases not matched to a gene; V was cut back by 0 bases and J by 9 bases. This CDR3 region has 18 residues. CDR3 loop: CASSLADRGTGVVGEQFF. The CDR3 nucleotides are TGCGCCAGCAGCTTGGCCGACCGGGGGACAGGGGTTGTTGGTGAGCAGTTCTTC.

This chain links TRBV6-5 with TRBJ2-7; D is possibly TRBD2 (6 bases). CDR3 length equals 16 residues. The germline V and J ends were trimmed by 1 base and 4 bases, with 17 bases remaining between them. Germline CDR1 reads MNHEY; CDR2 reads SVGAGI. The CDR3 here is CASSYYGAGLKYEQYF. CDR3 bases: TGTGCCAGCAGTTACTATGGAGCAGGACTAAAATACGAGCAGTACTTC.

The chain's CDR3 is CASFSQSGELFF. The CDR3 DNA reads as TGTGCCAGCTTTAGCCAGAGCGGGGAGCTGTTTTTT. The V gene is TRBV11-2, the J gene TRBJ2-2; D remains ambiguous. CDR3 length: 12 residues. CDR1 is SGHAT and CDR2 is FQNNGV in the germline V gene. V was clipped by 8 bases and J by 7 bases, with 11 bases between them.

This clone was detected only once. The rearrangement uses TRBV7-7 and TRBJ2-3, with D hard to call. The germline V and J ends were trimmed by 5 bases and 0 bases, with 9 bases remaining between them. CDR1 SSHAT and CDR2 FNYEAQ come from the germline V gene (reference sequence). The CDR3 is 14 residues long. In DNA form, the CDR3 reads TGTGCCAGCAGCCAGTGGGGTAGCACAGATACGCAGTATTTT. Protein product: CASSQWGSTDTQYF.

V usage is TRBV27 and J usage is TRBJ1-4; a possible D gene is TRBD1 (5 bases). Trimming left V 4 bases short and J 8 bases short, with 23 bases between. CDR1 and CDR2 (germline): MNHEY, SMNVEV (reference sequence). There are 17 residues in the CDR3. The CDR3 sequence is CASSSYLPEGRGEKLFF. Written as DNA, the CDR3 is TGTGCCAGCAGTTCATACCTACCTGAGGGGAGAGGGGAAAAACTGTTTTTT.

This sequence joins TRBV5-1 and TRBJ2-3; 13 nucleotides agree with TRBD2. Germline CDR1 and CDR2: SGHRS and YFSETQ. The CDR3 has 17 amino acids. After removal of 0 bases from V and 3 bases from J, the junction contained 4 bases not matched to a gene. The CDR3 reads CASSLGTSGRGTDTQYF. The CDR3 DNA is TGCGCCAGCAGCTTGGGGACTAGCGGGAGAGGAACAGATACGCAGTATTTT.

This clone occurred a few times. V is TRBV6-6 and J is TRBJ1-5; D is perhaps TRBD1 (6 bases). Trimming pared 5 bases from V and 2 bases from J, leaving 16 bases between. CDR1 and CDR2 (germline): MNHNY, SVGAGI (reference sequence). The CDR3 loop spans 16 amino acids. The DNA for the CDR3 is TGTGCCAGCAGTCCCCCCACAGGGTCGGGCAATCAGCCCCAGCATTTT. Amino acids: CASSPPTGSGNQPQHF.

V is TRBV2 and J is TRBJ2-2; D is possibly TRBD2 (6 bases). CDR3 length equals 15 residues. Germline V gives CDR1 SNHLY, CDR2 FYNNEI. Trimming shortened V by 7 bases and J by 1 base, and 13 bases separated the two germline ends. The CDR3 is CASTPWGENTGELFF. The DNA of the CDR3 is TGTGCCAGCACCCCGTGGGGGGAGAACACCGGGGAGCTGTTTTTT.

The V and J genes are TRBV5-1 and TRBJ2-1, with 8 bases lining up with TRBD2. V shed 6 bases, J shed 8 bases, and the junction held 13 bases outside the gene matches. Germline lookup yields CDR1 SGHRS and CDR2 YFSETQ. CDR3 size: 15 residues. For the CDR3, the DNA is TGCGCCAGCACCCCGGCTAGCGGGTTCAGGGATGAGCAGTTCTTC. Translation gives CASTPASGFRDEQFF.

J is TRBJ2-5 and V is TRBV19; 9 nucleotides agree with TRBD2. The V and J ends lost 6 bases and 5 bases, in that order; junction bases with no gene match: 16. Germline CDR1 is LNHDA and CDR2 is SQIVND (reference sequence). The CDR3 is 17 amino acids. This CDR3 is CASRGTGGSGRGETQYF. CDR3 nucleotide sequence: TGTGCCAGTAGAGGAACGGGGGGTAGCGGGAGAGGTGAGACCCAGTACTTC. The full variable domain, in which reference TRBV19 and TRBJ2-5 provide the parts outside the CDR3, is DGGITQSPKYLFRKEGQNVTLSCEQNLNHDAMYWYRQDPGQGLRLIYYSQIVNDFQKGDIAEGYSVSREKKESFPLTVTSAQKNPTAFYLCASRGTGGSGRGETQYFGPGTRLLVL.

This clone has a single count. The limits of the CDR3 on the DNA are not certain, so only TCRdb's listed CDR3 is given. The V call is TRBV10-3, the J call TRBJ2-1. Germline CDR1 reads ENHRY; CDR2 reads SYGVKD. The CDR3 region is 15 residues in length, termini included. The CDR3 region is CATFGPGSSYNEQFF.